This T cell receptor (beta chain) was found in a study of shared clonotypes between healthy human individuals. Findings and limits, study-wide: A small donor pool kept down the genetic and exposure-history diversity that was represented.

Donors were healthy HIV-negative adults without recent acute infections or vaccinations. Authors' methods: In the immunoSEQ data, sequences were junction-only and lacked quality scores, so filtering differed. Sequencing was performed with immunoSEQ multiplex PCR; in TCRdb, only in-frame clones are kept and a portion is missing. V, J and clone size reflect that table, while D and trimming were determined from the DNA. The sample lists some 2,500,000 clones, 90% to 95% occurring once. The CDR3 contains 15 residues. Germline V gene lookup returns CDR1 SGHRS and CDR2 YFSETQ. J was trimmed by 8 bases and V by 5 bases; bases with no gene match: 12. Of note for this clone: Its antigen is not identified.

Sequenced sample: naive CD4+ T cells from PBMCs. Subset here: CD45RA+ positively selected. The rearrangement links TRBV5-1 to TRBJ1-2; TRBD1 aligns across 10 bases. This TCR was sampled from a man younger than 30 in good health. Some clones in this sample may be carry-over from other donors' samples. CDR3 DNA sequence: TGCGCCAGCAGTACTAATCCCGGGACAGGGGAAGGCTACACCTTC. This encodes CASSTNPGTGEGYTF.